Below are 2 T cell receptor beta chains sequenced from a single sample in a study of Ad26.COV2.S vaccination and SARS-CoV-2 variants. Treatment given: some 20 received Ad26.COV2.S at low or high dose, single or two shots; a few received placebo; per-sample allocation not given. Following the first vaccine or placebo injection, samples were taken on day 63. TCRdb's table, derived via immunoSEQ multiplex PCR, lists solely in-frame clones and lacks some. Among roughly 460,000 clones listed, 80% to 90% were seen once. This material consisted of peripheral blood, taken in a trial of Ad26.COV2.S vaccine versus placebo. The receptors derive from a person aged 18-65 years who received the Ad26.COV2.S COVID-19 vaccine or a placebo.

This chain uses TRBV18 with TRBJ2-1; 11 bases agree with TRBD1. The CDR3 has 16 amino acids. The V and J ends lost 3 bases and 1 base, in that order; junction bases with no gene match: 2. The germline CDR1 and CDR2 sequences are KGHSH and LQKENI. CDR3 region: CASSPWDRGSYNEQFF. The CDR3 DNA follows: TGTGCCAGCTCACCTTGGGACAGGGGGTCCTACAATGAGCAGTTCTTC.

This clone was picked up a small number of times. The V gene is TRBV2, the J gene TRBJ2-5; weak D call: TRBD2 (6 bases). Trimming left V 4 bases short and J 7 bases short, with 10 bases between. CDR1 is SNHLY and CDR2 is FYNNEI in the germline V gene. The length of the CDR3 is 12 residues. The CDR3: CASSGDWVTQYF. The CDR3 DNA follows: TGTGCCAGCAGTGGGGACTGGGTGACCCAGTACTTC. Supplemented by reference TRBV2 and TRBJ2-5, the full variable domain reads EPEVTQTPSHQVTQMGQEVILRCVPISNHLYFYWYRQILGQKVEFLVSFYNNEISEKSEIFDDQFSVERPDGSNFTLKIRSTKLEDSAMYFCASSGDWVTQYFGPGTRLLVL.